This T cell receptor beta chain was profiled in a study of T cells after yellow fever vaccination. Turning to the study itself: Any fraction with a low cell number was prepared using SMART-Seq v4 Ultra Low Input.

In making TCR cDNA, 5'RACE template switching added a universal primer site and UMIs to it. Each CDR3 protein gets one entry after TCRdb re-called the 5' RACE reads with MiXCR. The sample lists about 45,000 distinct CDR3 sequences; about 6.8% were seen once. This clonotype was counted only a few times. Germline CDR1 is LGHNA and CDR2 is YSLEER. This CDR3 has 17 residues. V was pared by 0 bases and J by 2 bases, with 7 bases of the junction left unmatched. The sequencing here drew on CD8+ T cells not binding an NS4B(214-222) dextramer, sorted from PBMCs, taken 45 days after the yellow fever booster vaccination. V gene TRBV4-3 combines with J gene TRBJ2-1; the match to TRBD2 covers 7 bases. The TCR originated in a man younger than 45 who received the YFV17D yellow fever vaccine. As DNA, the CDR3 is TGCGCCAGCAGCCAAGATAGTACAGCGGGAACCTACAATGAGCAGTTCTTC. This translates into CASSQDSTAGTYNEQFF.